This record looks at one T cell receptor beta chain sequence and its context. Its antigen is undetermined. This table comes from immunoSEQ multiplex PCR, and its TCRdb copy is limited to in-frame clones, with some not included. The sample yields some 130,000 clones, around nine tenths seen once. The data belong to a study of T cell responses to AZD1222 COVID-19 vaccine. Overall study context: Some second doses came at about 4 weeks and others at about 12 weeks; these were pooled.

Germline lookup yields CDR1 SNHLY and CDR2 FYNNEI. Trimming took 7 bases from V and 8 from J, leaving 17 bases between them. The CDR3 totals 14 residues. Study-wide results and caveats: No repertoire was sampled before or during the peak T cell response, only after it. Spike was spanned by vaccine-associated CD4 TCRs, which were dominant at 160-218 and 743-854. Clonal diversity may have been underestimated, and the donors were mostly white British, with more females than males.

The clonotype was recovered from an adult in good health. This sequence joins TRBV2 and TRBJ1-4; a weak D match, TRBD1 (6 bases). The material sequenced was peripheral blood, taken on day 0 of AZD1222 vaccination. CDR3 in DNA: TGTGCCAGCATAACAGGGACCCCCCAAGAAAAACTGTTTTTT. Translation gives CASITGTPQEKLFF.